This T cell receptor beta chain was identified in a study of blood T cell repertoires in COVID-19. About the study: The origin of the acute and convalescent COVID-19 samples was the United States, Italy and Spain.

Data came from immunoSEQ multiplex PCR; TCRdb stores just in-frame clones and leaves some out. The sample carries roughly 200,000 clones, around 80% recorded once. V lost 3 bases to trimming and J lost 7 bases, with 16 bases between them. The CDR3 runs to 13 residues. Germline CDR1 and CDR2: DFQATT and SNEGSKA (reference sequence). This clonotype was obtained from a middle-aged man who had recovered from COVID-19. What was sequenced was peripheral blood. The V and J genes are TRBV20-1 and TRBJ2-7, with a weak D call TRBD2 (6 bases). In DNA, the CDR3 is TGCAGTGCTAGTCGAACGGGAGTAGGAGAGCAGTACTTC. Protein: CSASRTGVGEQYF.